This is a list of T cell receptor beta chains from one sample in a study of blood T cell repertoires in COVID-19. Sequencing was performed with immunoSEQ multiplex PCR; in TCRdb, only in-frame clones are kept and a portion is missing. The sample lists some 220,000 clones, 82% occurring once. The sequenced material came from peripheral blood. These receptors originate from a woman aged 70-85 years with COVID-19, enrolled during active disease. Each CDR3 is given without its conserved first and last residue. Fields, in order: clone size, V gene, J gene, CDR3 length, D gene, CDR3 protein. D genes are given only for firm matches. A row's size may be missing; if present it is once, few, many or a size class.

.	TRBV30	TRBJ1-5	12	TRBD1	AWSVGTDNQPQH
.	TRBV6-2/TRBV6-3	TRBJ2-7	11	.	ASSYRSRYEQY
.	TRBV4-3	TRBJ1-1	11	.	ASSQELGLEAF
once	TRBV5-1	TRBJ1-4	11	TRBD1	ASRPGTEEKLF
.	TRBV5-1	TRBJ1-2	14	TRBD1	ASSFVTGERNYGYT
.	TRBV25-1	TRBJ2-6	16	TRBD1	ASSVRQGRGSGANVLT
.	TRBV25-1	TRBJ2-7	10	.	ASSSAGWEQY
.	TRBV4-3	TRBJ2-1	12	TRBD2	ASSLAGGPDEQF
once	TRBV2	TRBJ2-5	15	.	ASSAGLGLVGQETQY
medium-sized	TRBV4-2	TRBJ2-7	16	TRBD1	ASSQDHGYGTGGLEQY
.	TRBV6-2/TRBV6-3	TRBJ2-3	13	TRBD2	ASSYTRGGTDTQY
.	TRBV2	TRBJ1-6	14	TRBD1	ASSRQGTAPNSPLH
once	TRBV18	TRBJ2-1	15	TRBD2	ASSLNLGLAGGNEQF
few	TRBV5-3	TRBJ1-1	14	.	ARSLDFPGGGTEAF
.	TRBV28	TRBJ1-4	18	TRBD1	ASSSPGTGTVRRANEKLF
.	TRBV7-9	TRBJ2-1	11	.	ASSSSGVGEQF
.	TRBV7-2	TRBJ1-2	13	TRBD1	ASSLGTGTGHGYT
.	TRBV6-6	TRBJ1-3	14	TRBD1	ASSRQGGSSGNTIY
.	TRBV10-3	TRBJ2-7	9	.	AIRIGQEQY
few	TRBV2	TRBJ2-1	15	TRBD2	ASSDLGLAGGYNEQF
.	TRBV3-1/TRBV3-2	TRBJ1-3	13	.	ASSQGFAGGNTIY
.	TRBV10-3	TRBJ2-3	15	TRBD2	AISEAKPGLAGDTQY
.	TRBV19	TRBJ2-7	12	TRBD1	ASSIGQVNPEQY
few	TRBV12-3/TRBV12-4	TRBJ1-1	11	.	ASRFTRNTEAF
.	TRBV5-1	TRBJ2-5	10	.	ASSLGDETQY
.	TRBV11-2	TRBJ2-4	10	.	ASSLEGGIQY
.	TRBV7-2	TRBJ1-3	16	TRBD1	ASSLGETGGHSGNTIY
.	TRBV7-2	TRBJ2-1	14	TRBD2	ASSWDGTSGRSEQF
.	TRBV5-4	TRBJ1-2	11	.	ASSLQAVEGYT
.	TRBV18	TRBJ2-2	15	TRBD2	ASSPRGTSGVTGELF
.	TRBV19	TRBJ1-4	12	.	ASSIGTVNEKLF
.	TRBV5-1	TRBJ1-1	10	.	ASSMEGREAF
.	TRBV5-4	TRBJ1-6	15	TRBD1	ASSSGTGSSYNSPLH
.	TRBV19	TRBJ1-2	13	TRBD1	ASSFRQGGGGGYT
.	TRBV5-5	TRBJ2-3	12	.	ASSHQGGTDTQY
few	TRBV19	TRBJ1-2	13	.	ASSTPGGLGYGYT
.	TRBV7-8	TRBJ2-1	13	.	ASSFNSNLGNEQF
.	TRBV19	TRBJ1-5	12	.	ASSTDSGVQPQH
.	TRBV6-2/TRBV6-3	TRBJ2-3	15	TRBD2	ASSYSQREYVVDTQY
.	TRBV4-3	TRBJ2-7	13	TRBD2	ASSQLAGVFYEQY
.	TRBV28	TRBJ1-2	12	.	ASSLSNAPDGYT
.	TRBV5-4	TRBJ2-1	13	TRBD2	ASSSGLAGDNEQF
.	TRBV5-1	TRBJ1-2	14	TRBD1	ASSPDVGTARYGYT
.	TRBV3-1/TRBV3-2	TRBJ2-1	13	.	ASSLGSSSYNEQF
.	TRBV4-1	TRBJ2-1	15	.	ASSQDVAGRSYNEQF
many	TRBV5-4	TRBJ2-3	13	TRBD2	ASSERAGAADTQY
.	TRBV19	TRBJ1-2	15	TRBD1	ASSLRQGARKIDGYT
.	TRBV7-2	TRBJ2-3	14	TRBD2	ASSLVGGVTTDTQY
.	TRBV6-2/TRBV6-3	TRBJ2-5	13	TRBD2	ASSFAGVGQETQY